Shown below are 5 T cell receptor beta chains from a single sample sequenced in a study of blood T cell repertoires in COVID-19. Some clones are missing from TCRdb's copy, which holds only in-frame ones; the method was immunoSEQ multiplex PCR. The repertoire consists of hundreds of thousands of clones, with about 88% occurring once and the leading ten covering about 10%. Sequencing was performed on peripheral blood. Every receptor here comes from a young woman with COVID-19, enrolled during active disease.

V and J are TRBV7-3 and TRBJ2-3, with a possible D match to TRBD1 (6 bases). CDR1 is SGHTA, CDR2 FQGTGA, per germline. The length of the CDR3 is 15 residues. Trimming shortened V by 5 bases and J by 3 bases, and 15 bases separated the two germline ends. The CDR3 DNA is TGTGCCAGCAGCCCAACAGGGTTCTTGACAGATACGCAGTATTTT. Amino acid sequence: CASSPTGFLTDTQYF.

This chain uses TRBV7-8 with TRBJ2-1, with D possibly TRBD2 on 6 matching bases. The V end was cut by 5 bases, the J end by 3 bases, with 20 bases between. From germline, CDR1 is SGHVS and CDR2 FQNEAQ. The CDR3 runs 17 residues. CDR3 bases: TGTGCCAGCAGCCCGTCGGGCGGGGTACAGAACTACAATGAGCAGTTCTTC. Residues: CASSPSGGVQNYNEQFF.

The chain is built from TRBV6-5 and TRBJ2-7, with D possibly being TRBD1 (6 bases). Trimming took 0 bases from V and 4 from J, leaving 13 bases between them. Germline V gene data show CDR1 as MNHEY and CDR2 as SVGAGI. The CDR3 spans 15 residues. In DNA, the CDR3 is TGTGCCAGCAGTTACTCGGGGTACAGGGCTTACGAGCAGTACTTC. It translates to CASSYSGYRAYEQYF.

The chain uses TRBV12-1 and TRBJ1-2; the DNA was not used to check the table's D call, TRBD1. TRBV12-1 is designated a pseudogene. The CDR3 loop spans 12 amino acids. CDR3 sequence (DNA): TGTGCCACAGGGGTTACAGACTATGGCTACACCTTC. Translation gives CATGVTDYGYTF.

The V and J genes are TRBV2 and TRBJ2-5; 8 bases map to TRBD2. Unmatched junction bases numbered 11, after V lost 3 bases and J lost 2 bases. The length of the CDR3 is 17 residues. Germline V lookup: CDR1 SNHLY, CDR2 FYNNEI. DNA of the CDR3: TGTGCCAGCAGTGATTATTGGCTAGCGGGTGAACAAGAGACCCAGTACTTC. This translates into CASSDYWLAGEQETQYF.